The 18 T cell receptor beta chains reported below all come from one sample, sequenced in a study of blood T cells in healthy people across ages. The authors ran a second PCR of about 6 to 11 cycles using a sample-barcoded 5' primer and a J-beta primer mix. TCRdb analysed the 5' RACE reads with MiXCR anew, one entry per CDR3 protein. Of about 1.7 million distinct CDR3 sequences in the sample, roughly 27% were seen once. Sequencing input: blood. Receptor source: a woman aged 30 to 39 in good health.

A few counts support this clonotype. The chain's CDR3 is CASSGSGLAFSEQYF. In DNA form, the CDR3 reads TGTGCCAGCAGTGGGTCGGGACTAGCGTTCTCCGAGCAGTACTTC. This chain links TRBV25-1 with TRBJ2-7, with TRBD2 matching over 10 bases. The CDR3 is 15 amino acids. Germline trimming cut 4 bases from V and 6 bases from J; bases unmatched to any gene: 9. From germline, CDR1 is MGHDK and CDR2 SYGVNS.

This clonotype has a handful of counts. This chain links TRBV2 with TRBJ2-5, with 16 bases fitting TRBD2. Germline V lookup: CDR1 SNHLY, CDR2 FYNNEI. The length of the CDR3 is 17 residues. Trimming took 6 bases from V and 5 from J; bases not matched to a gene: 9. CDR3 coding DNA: TGTGCCAGCAGCGCGGGACTAGCGGGAGGGATCCACGAGACCCAGTACTTC. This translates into CASSAGLAGGIHETQYF.

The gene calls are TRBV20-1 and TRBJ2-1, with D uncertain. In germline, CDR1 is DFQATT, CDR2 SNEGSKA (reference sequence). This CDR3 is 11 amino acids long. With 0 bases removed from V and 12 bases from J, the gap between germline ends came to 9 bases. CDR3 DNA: TGCAGTGCTAGAGATCCGATGCGGCAGTTCTTC. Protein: CSARDPMRQFF.

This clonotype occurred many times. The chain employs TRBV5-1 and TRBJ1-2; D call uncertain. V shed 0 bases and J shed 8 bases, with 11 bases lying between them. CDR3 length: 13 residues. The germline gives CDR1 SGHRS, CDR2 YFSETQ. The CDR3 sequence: CASSLGPVDGYTF. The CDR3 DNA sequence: TGCGCCAGCAGCTTGGGCCCGGTGGACGGCTACACCTTC.

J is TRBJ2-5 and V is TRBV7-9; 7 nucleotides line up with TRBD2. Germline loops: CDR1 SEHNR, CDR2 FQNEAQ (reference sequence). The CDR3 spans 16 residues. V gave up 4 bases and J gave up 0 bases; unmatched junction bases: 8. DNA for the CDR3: TGTGCCAGCAGCTATACGACTAGCCCGTACCAAGAGACCCAGTACTTC. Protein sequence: CASSYTTSPYQETQYF.

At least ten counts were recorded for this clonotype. The CDR3 DNA reads as TGCAGTGCTAGAGGCGGGACAGGGGCCTACACAGATACGCAGTATTTT. This sequence encodes CSARGGTGAYTDTQYF. The V gene is TRBV20-1, the J gene TRBJ2-3; 10 bases line up with TRBD1. The CDR3 sequence is 16 residues long. The trim removed 1 base at V and 2 bases at J, leaving 6 bases unmatched. Germline CDR1 reads DFQATT; CDR2 reads SNEGSKA (reference sequence).

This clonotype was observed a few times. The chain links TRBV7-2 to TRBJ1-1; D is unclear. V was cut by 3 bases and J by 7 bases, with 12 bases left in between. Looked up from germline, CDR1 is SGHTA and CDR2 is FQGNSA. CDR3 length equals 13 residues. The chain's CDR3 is CASSFMGWGEAFF. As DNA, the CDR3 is TGTGCCAGCAGCTTTATGGGGTGGGGTGAAGCTTTCTTT.

This CDR3 reads CSAAWDLSYEQYF. The CDR3 nucleotides are TGCAGTGCCGCTTGGGACCTATCCTACGAGCAGTACTTC. V is TRBV20-1 and J is TRBJ2-7, with D possibly called TRBD1 or TRBD2 (5 bases each). CDR3 length: 13 amino acids. Germline lookup yields CDR1 DFQATT and CDR2 SNEGSKA (reference sequence). Trimming pared 6 bases from V and 1 base from J, leaving 13 bases between.

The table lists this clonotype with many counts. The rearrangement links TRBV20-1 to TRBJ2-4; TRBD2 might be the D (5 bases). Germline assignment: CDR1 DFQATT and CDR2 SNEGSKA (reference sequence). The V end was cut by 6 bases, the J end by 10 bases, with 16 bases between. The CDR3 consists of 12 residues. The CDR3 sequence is CSAKIDGNIQYF. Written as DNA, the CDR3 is TGCAGTGCCAAAATCGACGGGAATATTCAGTACTTC.

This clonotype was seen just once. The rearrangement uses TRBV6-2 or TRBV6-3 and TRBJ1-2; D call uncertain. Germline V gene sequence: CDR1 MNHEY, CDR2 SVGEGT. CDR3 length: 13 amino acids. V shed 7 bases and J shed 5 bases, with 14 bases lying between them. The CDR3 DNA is TGTGCCAGCACCTTTCGGGCCTCTTATGGCTACACCTTC. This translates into CASTFRASYGYTF.

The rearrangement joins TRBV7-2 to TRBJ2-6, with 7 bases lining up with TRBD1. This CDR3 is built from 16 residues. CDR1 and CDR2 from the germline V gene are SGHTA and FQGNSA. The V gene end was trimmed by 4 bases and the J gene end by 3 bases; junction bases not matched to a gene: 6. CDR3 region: CASSSGGGFGANVLTF. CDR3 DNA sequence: TGTGCCAGCAGCTCAGGGGGTGGGTTTGGGGCCAACGTCCTGACTTTC.

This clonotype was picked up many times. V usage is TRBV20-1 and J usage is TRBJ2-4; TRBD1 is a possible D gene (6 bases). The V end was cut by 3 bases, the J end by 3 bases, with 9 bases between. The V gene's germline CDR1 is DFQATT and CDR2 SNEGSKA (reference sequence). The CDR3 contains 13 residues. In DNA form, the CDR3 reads TGCAGTGCTAGGGGCAGGGGCAAAAACATTCAGTACTTC. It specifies CSARGRGKNIQYF.

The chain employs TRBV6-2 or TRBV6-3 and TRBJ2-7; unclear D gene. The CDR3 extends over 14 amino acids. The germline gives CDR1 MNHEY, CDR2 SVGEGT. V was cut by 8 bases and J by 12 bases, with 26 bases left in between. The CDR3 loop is CASRRDLAKNIRYF. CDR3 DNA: TGTGCCAGCCGTCGAGACTTAGCCAAAAACATTCGGTACTTC.

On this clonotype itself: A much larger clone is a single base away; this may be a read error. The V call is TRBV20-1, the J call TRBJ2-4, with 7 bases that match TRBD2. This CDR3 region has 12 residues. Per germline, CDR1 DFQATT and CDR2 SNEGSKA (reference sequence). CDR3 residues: CRANRGGNIQYF. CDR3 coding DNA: TGCAGGGCTAATCGCGGGGGAAACATTCAGTACTTC.

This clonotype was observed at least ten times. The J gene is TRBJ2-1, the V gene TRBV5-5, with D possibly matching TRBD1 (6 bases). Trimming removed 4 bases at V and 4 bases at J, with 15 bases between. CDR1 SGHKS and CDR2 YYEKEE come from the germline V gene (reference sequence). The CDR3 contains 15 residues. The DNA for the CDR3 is TGTGCCAGCAGCCTTACAGGGAGTGTGTACAATGAGCAGTTCTTC. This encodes CASSLTGSVYNEQFF.

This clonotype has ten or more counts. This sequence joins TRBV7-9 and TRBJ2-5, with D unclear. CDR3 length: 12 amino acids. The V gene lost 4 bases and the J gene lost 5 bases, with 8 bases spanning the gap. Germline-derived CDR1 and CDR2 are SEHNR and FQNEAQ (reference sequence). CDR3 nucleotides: TGTGCCAGCAGCTCAATTGCGGAGACCCAGTACTTC. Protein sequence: CASSSIAETQYF.

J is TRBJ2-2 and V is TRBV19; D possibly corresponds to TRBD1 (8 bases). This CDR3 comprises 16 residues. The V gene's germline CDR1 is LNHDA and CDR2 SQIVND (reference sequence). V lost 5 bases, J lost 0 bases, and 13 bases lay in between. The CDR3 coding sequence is TGTGCCAGTAGTCCAGCGGGACAGGCGAACACCGGGGAGCTGTTTTTT. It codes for CASSPAGQANTGELFF.

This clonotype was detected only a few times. The CDR3 DNA follows: TGCGCCAGCAGCCCAACAGCGGACAATCAGCCCCAGCATTTT. This translates into CASSPTADNQPQHF. The chain carries TRBV5-1 and TRBJ1-5; no firm D call. The CDR3 is 14 residues long. Germline values: CDR1 SGHRS, CDR2 YFSETQ. V lost 4 bases to trimming and J lost 3 bases, with 11 bases between them.